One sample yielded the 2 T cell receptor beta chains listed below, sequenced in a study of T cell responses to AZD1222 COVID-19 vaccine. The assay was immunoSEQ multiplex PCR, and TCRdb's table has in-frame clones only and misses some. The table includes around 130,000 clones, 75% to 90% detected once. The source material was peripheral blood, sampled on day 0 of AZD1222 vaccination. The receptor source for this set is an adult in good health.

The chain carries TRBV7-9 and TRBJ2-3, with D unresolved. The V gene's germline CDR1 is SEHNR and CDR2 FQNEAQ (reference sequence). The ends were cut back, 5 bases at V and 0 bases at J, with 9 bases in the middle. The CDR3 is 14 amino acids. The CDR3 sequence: CASSPDVSTDTQYF. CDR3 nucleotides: TGTGCCAGCAGCCCGGACGTTAGCACAGATACGCAGTATTTT.

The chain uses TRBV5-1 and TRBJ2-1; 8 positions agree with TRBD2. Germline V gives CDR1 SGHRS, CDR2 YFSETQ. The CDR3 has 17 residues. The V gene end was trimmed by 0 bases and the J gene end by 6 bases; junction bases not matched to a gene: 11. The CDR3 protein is CASSLALAGGTFNEQFF. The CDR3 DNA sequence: TGCGCCAGCAGCTTGGCTTTGGCGGGGGGTACTTTCAATGAGCAGTTCTTC.